The subject of this entry is one TCR beta chain. This record belongs to a study of blood T cell repertoires in COVID-19. Study in general: Sites across the United States, Italy and Spain contributed samples from acute and convalescent COVID-19. Sample material is recorded as cDNA or gDNA derived from T cells, B-cell-depleted T cells, or PBMCs.

Per the study methods: Reference gene primer amplification yielded estimated nucleated cell counts. Sequencing was performed with immunoSEQ multiplex PCR; in TCRdb, only in-frame clones are kept and a portion is missing. V, J and clone size are taken as reported in that table, and D and trimming were inferred from the DNA itself. The sample lists 150,000 or so clones, more than 60% seen once, with more than 8.5% in the top ten. The sequence derives from a woman aged 45 to 65 with active or convalescent COVID-19. Sequences were obtained from peripheral blood.

DNA for the CDR3: TGCGCCAGCAGCTTGGCCGGCAGGTCGGATACGCAGTATTTT. Translating it yields CASSLAGRSDTQYF. This chain links TRBV5-1 with TRBJ2-3; D unresolved. V was trimmed by 0 bases and J by 6 bases, leaving 11 bases between them. CDR1 is SGHRS, CDR2 YFSETQ, per germline. The CDR3 is 14 amino acids.